This is a list of T cell receptor beta chains from one sample in a study of blood T cell repertoires in COVID-19. Assay: immunoSEQ multiplex PCR; the TCRdb copy retains only in-frame clones and omits some. In the table there are approximately 110,000 clones, more than 80% of which are singletons. The material sequenced was peripheral blood. The receptors were sampled from a woman aged 40-49 years with acute or convalescent COVID-19. The CDR3 runs from the conserved cysteine through the conserved F or W. Fields, in order: V gene, D gene, clone size, J gene, CDR3 protein, CDR3 DNA. The D gene is left open where the match is weak. The listing skips clone size in some rows; elsewhere it reads once, few, many or a size class.

v_call: TRBV30
d_call: -
clone_size: -
j_call: TRBJ1-5
cdr3_aa: CAWDSGSNQPQHF
cdr3_nt: TGTGCCTGGGACAGTGGTAGCAATCAGCCCCAGCATTTT

v_call: TRBV27
d_call: TRBD2
clone_size: -
j_call: TRBJ2-6
cdr3_aa: CASLPLAGGQSGANVLTF
cdr3_nt: TGTGCCAGCTTACCTCTAGCGGGGGGGCAATCAGGGGCCAACGTCCTGACTTTC

v_call: TRBV5-4
d_call: -
clone_size: once
j_call: TRBJ2-5
cdr3_aa: CASTPRGKGQETQYF
cdr3_nt: TGTGCCAGCACCCCACGGGGGAAGGGACAAGAGACCCAGTACTTC

v_call: TRBV3-1/TRBV3-2
d_call: -
clone_size: -
j_call: TRBJ2-5
cdr3_aa: CASSRANRVKETQYF
cdr3_nt: TGTGCCAGCAGTCGCGCGAACAGGGTGAAAGAGACCCAGTACTTC

v_call: TRBV7-6
d_call: TRBD1
clone_size: once
j_call: TRBJ2-3
cdr3_aa: CASSYRQGTDTQYF
cdr3_nt: TGTGCCAGCAGCTACCGACAGGGGACAGATACGCAGTATTTT

v_call: TRBV9
d_call: TRBD2
clone_size: -
j_call: TRBJ2-7
cdr3_aa: CASSETAGSPYEQYF
cdr3_nt: TGTGCCAGCAGCGAAACAGCGGGGAGCCCCTACGAGCAGTACTTC

v_call: TRBV27
d_call: TRBD1
clone_size: -
j_call: TRBJ1-1
cdr3_aa: CASSANRGNTEAFF
cdr3_nt: TGTGCCAGCAGTGCCAACAGGGGGAACACTGAAGCTTTCTTT

v_call: TRBV10-3
d_call: -
clone_size: -
j_call: TRBJ1-1
cdr3_aa: CAISESRGLNTEAFF
cdr3_nt: TGTGCCATCAGTGAGTCCCGGGGGTTGAACACTGAAGCTTTCTTT

v_call: TRBV2
d_call: TRBD1
clone_size: -
j_call: TRBJ2-1
cdr3_aa: CASREGTGVRNEQFF
cdr3_nt: TGTGCCAGCAGGGAGGGGACAGGGGTTAGGAATGAGCAGTTCTTC

v_call: TRBV5-1
d_call: TRBD1
clone_size: -
j_call: TRBJ1-1
cdr3_aa: CASSLVGPGTGSLFNTEAFF
cdr3_nt: TGCGCCAGCAGCCTGGTCGGTCCCGGGACAGGTTCCCTTTTTAACACTGAAGCTTTCTTT

v_call: TRBV19
d_call: -
clone_size: -
j_call: TRBJ1-5
cdr3_aa: CASSTLIDLTTPQHF
cdr3_nt: TGTGCCAGTAGCACCTTGATCGACCTGACAACGCCCCAGCATTTT

v_call: TRBV4-3
d_call: -
clone_size: few
j_call: TRBJ2-7
cdr3_aa: CASSQARGTSYEQYF
cdr3_nt: TGCGCCAGCAGCCAAGCTCGGGGGACCTCCTACGAGCAGTACTTC

v_call: TRBV24-1
d_call: -
clone_size: once
j_call: TRBJ2-1
cdr3_aa: CATSDLSGYFF
cdr3_nt: TGTGCCACCAGTGATTTGTCAGGGTACTTCTTC

v_call: TRBV30
d_call: TRBD2
clone_size: -
j_call: TRBJ2-7
cdr3_aa: CAWSVSRGGKEQYF
cdr3_nt: TGTGCCTGGAGTGTGTCTCGGGGGGGCAAAGAGCAGTACTTC

v_call: TRBV7-3
d_call: -
clone_size: -
j_call: TRBJ2-1
cdr3_aa: CASSLLGYNEQFF
cdr3_nt: TGTGCCAGCAGCTTACTCGGGTACAATGAGCAGTTCTTC

v_call: TRBV11-2
d_call: -
clone_size: once
j_call: TRBJ1-2
cdr3_aa: CASSLGQNYGYTF
cdr3_nt: TGTGCCAGCAGCTTAGGACAGAACTATGGCTACACCTTC

v_call: TRBV9
d_call: TRBD2
clone_size: -
j_call: TRBJ2-1
cdr3_aa: CASSVDWAGGPNEQFF
cdr3_nt: TGTGCCAGCAGCGTAGATTGGGCGGGGGGGCCCAATGAGCAGTTCTTC

v_call: TRBV18
d_call: TRBD1
clone_size: -
j_call: TRBJ2-7
cdr3_aa: CASSTPGQGSEQYF
cdr3_nt: TGTGCCAGCTCAACGCCGGGACAGGGGAGCGAGCAGTACTTC

v_call: TRBV9
d_call: TRBD2
clone_size: -
j_call: TRBJ2-3
cdr3_aa: CASSVVERGGMYF
cdr3_nt: TGTGCCAGCAGCGTAGTGGAGCGGGGGGGCATGTATTTT

v_call: TRBV9
d_call: -
clone_size: -
j_call: TRBJ1-2
cdr3_aa: CASSVNRAGGYTF
cdr3_nt: TGTGCCAGCAGCGTAAACAGGGCGGGCGGCTACACCTTC

v_call: TRBV7-3
d_call: -
clone_size: -
j_call: TRBJ1-2
cdr3_aa: CASSSRPGQGGYTF
cdr3_nt: TGTGCCAGCAGCTCACGACCGGGACAAGGAGGCTACACCTTC

v_call: TRBV7-2
d_call: -
clone_size: -
j_call: TRBJ2-3
cdr3_aa: CASSPGTDTQYF
cdr3_nt: TGTGCCAGCAGCCCCGGGACAGATACGCAGTATTTT

v_call: TRBV5-1
d_call: -
clone_size: -
j_call: TRBJ1-1
cdr3_aa: CASSLQGVVEAFF
cdr3_nt: TGCGCCAGCAGCTTGCAAGGAGTAGTTGAAGCTTTCTTT

v_call: TRBV19
d_call: -
clone_size: -
j_call: TRBJ1-5
cdr3_aa: CASSAIEGVDSNQPQHF
cdr3_nt: TGTGCCAGTAGTGCCATAGAAGGGGTGGATAGCAATCAGCCCCAGCATTTT

v_call: TRBV5-6
d_call: TRBD1
clone_size: -
j_call: TRBJ2-2
cdr3_aa: CASSQGTGRYGELFF
cdr3_nt: TGTGCCAGCAGCCAGGGGACAGGGCGGTACGGGGAGCTGTTTTTT

v_call: TRBV5-1
d_call: -
clone_size: -
j_call: TRBJ1-5
cdr3_aa: CASSFGDSQPQHF
cdr3_nt: TGCGCCAGCAGCTTCGGGGATAGCCAGCCCCAGCATTTT

v_call: TRBV28
d_call: -
clone_size: few
j_call: TRBJ1-1
cdr3_aa: CASSLQNTEAFF
cdr3_nt: TGTGCCAGCAGCTTACAAAACACTGAAGCTTTCTTT

v_call: TRBV21-1
d_call: -
clone_size: -
j_call: TRBJ2-4
cdr3_aa: CASSKIRAGKEDIQYF
cdr3_nt: TGTGCCAGCAGCAAGATTCGAGCGGGGAAGGAGGACATTCAGTACTTC